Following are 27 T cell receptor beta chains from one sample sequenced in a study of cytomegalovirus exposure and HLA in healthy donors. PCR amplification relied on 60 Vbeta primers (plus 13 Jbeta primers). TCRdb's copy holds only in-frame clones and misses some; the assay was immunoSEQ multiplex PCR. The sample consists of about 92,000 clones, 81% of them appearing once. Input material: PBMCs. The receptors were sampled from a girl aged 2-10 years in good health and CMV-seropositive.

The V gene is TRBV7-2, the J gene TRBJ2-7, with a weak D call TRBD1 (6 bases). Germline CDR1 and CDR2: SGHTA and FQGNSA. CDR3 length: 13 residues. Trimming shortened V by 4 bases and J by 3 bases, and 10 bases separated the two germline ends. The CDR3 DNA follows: TGTGCCAGCAGCTGGAACAGGGTCTACGAGCAGTACTTC. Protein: CASSWNRVYEQYF.

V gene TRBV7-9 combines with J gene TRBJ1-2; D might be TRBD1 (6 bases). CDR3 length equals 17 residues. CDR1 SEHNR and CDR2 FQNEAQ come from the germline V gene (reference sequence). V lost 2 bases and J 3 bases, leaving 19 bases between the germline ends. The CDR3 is CASSLYVWTVDDYGYTF. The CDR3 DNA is TGTGCCAGCAGCTTATATGTGTGGACAGTGGACGACTATGGCTACACCTTC.

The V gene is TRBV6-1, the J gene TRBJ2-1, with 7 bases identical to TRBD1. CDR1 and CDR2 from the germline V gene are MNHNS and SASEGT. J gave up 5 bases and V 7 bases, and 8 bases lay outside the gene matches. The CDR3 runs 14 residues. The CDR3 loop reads CASKKGASNNEQFF. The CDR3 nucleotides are TGTGCCAGCAAAAAGGGGGCGTCGAACAATGAGCAGTTCTTC.

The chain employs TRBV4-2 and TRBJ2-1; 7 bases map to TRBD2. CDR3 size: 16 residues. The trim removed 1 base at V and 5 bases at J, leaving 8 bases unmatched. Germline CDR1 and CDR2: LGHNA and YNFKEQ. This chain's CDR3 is CASSQAAGEANNEQFF. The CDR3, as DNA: TGTGCCAGCAGCCAAGCTGCGGGAGAGGCCAACAATGAGCAGTTCTTC.

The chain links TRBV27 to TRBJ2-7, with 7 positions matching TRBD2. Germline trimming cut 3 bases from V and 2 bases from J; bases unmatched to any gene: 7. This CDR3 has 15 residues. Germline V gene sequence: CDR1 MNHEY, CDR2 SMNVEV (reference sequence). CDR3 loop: CASSLGLAVPYEQYF. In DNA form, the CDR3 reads TGTGCCAGCAGTTTGGGGCTAGCGGTGCCCTACGAGCAGTACTTC.

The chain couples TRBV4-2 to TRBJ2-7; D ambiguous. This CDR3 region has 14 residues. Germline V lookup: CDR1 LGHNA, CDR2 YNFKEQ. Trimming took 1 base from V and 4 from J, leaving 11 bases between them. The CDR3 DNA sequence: TGTGCCAGCAGCCAAGGTGGAGTACCATACGAGCAGTACTTC. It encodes CASSQGGVPYEQYF.

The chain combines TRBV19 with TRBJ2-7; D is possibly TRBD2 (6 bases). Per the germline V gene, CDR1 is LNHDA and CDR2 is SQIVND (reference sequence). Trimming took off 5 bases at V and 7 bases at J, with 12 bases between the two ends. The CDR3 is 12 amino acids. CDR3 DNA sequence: TGTGCCAGTAGTCCAGGCCGGGGGGAGCAGTACTTC. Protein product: CASSPGRGEQYF.

This chain's CDR3 is CASRDSGNTEAFF. CDR3 sequence (DNA): TGCGCCAGCAGGGATTCAGGTAACACTGAAGCTTTCTTT. The V call is TRBV4-3, the J call TRBJ1-1; D is ambiguous. The V and J ends lost 6 bases and 2 bases respectively, with 10 bases between them. The CDR3 extends over 13 amino acids. Looked up from germline, CDR1 is LGHNA and CDR2 is YSLEER.

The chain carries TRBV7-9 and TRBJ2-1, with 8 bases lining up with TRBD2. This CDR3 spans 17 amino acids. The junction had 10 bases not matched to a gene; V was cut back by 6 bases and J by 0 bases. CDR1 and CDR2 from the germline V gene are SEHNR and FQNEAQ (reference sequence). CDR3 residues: CASRVSGGLSSYNEQFF. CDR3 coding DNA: TGTGCCAGCAGAGTGTCGGGAGGGTTAAGCTCCTACAATGAGCAGTTCTTC.

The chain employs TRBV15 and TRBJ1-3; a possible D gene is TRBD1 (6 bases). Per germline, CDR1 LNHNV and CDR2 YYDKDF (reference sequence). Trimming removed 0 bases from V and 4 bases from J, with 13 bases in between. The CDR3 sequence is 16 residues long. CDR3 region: CATSRDLRTAGNTIYF. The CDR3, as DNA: TGTGCCACCAGCAGAGATCTAAGGACAGCGGGAAACACCATATATTTT.

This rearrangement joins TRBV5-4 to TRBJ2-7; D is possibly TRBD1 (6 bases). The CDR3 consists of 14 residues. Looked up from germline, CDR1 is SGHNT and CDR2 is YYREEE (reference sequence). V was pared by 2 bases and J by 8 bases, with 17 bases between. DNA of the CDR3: TGTGCCAGCAGCTTCGGGATCGAGGGGGTCAAGCAGTACTTC. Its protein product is CASSFGIEGVKQYF.

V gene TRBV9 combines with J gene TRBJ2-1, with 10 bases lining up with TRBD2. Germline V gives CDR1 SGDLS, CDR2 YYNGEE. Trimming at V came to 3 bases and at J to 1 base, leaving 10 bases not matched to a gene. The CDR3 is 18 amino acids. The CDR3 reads CASSARLAGVRSYNEQFF. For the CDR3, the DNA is TGTGCCAGCAGCGCTCGACTAGCGGGCGTCCGGTCCTACAATGAGCAGTTCTTC.

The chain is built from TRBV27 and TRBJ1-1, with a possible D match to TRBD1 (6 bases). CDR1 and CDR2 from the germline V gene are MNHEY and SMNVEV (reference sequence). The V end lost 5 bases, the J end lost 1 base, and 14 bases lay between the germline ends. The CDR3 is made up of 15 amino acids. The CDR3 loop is CASSPLEGENTEAFF. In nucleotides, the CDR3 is TGTGCCAGCAGTCCTTTAGAGGGGGAGAACACTGAAGCTTTCTTT.

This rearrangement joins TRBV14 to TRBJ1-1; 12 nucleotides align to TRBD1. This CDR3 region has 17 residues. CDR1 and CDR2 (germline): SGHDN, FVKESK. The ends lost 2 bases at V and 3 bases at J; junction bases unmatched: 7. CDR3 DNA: TGTGCCAGCAGCCAACGGGGACAGGGGGCTTACGACACTGAAGCTTTCTTT. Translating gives CASSQRGQGAYDTEAFF.

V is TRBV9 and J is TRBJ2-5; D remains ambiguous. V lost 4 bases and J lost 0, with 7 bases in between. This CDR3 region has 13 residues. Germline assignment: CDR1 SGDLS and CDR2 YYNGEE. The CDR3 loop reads CASSQLYQETQYF. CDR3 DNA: TGTGCCAGCAGCCAACTGTACCAAGAGACCCAGTACTTC.

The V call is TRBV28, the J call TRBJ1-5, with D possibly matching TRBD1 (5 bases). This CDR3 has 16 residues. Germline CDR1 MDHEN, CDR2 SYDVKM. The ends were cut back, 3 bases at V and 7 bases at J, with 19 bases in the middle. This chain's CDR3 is CASSLSGRWEGQPQHF. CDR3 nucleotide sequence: TGTGCCAGCAGTTTGTCAGGGCGTTGGGAGGGGCAGCCCCAGCATTTT.

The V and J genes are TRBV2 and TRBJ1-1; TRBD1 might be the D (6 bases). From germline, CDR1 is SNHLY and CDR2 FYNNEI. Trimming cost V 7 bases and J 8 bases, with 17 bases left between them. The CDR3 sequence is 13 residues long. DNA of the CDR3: TGTGCCAGCAAAATCTGGGACACCACCGAAGCTTTCTTT. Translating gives CASKIWDTTEAFF. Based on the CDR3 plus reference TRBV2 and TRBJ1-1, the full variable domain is EPEVTQTPSHQVTQMGQEVILRCVPISNHLYFYWYRQILGQKVEFLVSFYNNEISEKSEIFDDQFSVERPDGSNFTLKIRSTKLEDSAMYFCASKIWDTTEAFFGQGTRLTVV.

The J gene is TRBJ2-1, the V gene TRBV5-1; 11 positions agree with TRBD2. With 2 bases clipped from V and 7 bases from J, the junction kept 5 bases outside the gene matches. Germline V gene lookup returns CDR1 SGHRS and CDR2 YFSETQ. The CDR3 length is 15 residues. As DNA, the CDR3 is TGCGCCAGCAGCTTCGGACTAGCGGGCGGGAATGAGCAGTTCTTC. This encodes CASSFGLAGGNEQFF.

The CDR3 protein is CAWTSGRGSTGELFF. CDR3 bases: TGTGCCTGGACTAGCGGGAGAGGGTCCACCGGGGAGCTGTTTTTT. The chain links TRBV30 to TRBJ2-2, with 10 bases that match TRBD2. CDR1 is GTSNPN, CDR2 SVGIG, per germline (reference sequence). The V segment lost 4 bases and the J segment 4 bases; nucleotides outside the gene matches: 6. This CDR3 contains 15 residues.

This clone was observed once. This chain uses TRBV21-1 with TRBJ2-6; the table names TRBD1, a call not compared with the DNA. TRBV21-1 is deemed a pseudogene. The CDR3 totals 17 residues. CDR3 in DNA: TGTGCCAGCAGCTCCCGGGACAGGGGCTCTGGGGCCAACGTCCTGACTTTC. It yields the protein CASSSRDRGSGANVLTF.

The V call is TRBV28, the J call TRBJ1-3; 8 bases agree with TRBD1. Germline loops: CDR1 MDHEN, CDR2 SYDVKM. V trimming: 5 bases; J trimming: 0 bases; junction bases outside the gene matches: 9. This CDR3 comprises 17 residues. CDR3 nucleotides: TGTGCCAGCAGTCCTCAGGGGGCGAGAAGCTCTGGAAACACCATATATTTT. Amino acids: CASSPQGARSSGNTIYF.

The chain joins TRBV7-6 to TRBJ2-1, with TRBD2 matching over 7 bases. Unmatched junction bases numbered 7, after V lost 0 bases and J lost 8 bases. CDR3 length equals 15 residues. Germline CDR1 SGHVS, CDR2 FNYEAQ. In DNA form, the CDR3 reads TGTGCCAGCAGCTTAGCCGCGGGAGTTTTCTATGAGCAGTTCTTC. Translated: CASSLAAGVFYEQFF.

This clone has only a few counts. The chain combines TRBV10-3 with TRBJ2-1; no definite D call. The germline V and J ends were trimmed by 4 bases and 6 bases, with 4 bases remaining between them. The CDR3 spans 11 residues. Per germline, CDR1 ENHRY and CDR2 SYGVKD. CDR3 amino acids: CAISASNEQFF. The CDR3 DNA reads TGTGCCATCAGTGCCAGCAATGAGCAGTTCTTC.

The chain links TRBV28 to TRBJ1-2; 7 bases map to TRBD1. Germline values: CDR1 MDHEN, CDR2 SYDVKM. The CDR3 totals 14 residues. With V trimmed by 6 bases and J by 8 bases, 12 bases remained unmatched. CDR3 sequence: CASRSPGQGGGYTF. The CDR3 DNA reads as TGTGCCAGCAGGTCCCCGGGACAAGGGGGCGGCTACACCTTC.

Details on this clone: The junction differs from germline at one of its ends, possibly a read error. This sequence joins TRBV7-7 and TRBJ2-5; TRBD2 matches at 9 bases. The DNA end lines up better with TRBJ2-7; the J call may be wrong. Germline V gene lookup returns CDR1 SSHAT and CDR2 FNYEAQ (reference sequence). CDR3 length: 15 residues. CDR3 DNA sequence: TGTGCTAGCAGCTTAGTTAGCGGGGGTGACTACGAGCAGTACTTC. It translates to CASSLVSGGDYEQYF.

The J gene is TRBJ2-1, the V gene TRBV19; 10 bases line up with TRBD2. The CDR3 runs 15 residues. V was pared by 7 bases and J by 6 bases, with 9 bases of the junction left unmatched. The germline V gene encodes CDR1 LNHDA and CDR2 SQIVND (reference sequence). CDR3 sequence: CASNPGTSVGNEQFF. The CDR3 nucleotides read TGTGCCAGTAACCCCGGGACTAGCGTCGGCAATGAGCAGTTCTTC.

The CDR3 region is CAWSPGLGKNEQFF. CDR3 in DNA: TGTGCCTGGAGTCCGGGACTAGGGAAGAATGAGCAGTTCTTC. The chain combines TRBV30 with TRBJ2-1; 8 bases are a match to TRBD2. The CDR3 consists of 14 residues. Per germline, CDR1 GTSNPN and CDR2 SVGIG (reference sequence). V lost 2 bases, J lost 7 bases, and 7 bases stayed unmatched.